This TCR beta chain was identified in a study of blood T cell repertoires in COVID-19. CDR1 SNHLY and CDR2 FYNNEI come from the germline V gene. The CDR3 covers 13 residues. Trimming removed 6 bases from V and 0 bases from J, with 8 bases in between. This clone has a handful of counts. In the original processing: Estimation of nucleated cell counts relied on the amplification of reference gene primers. TCRdb's copy holds only in-frame clones and misses some; the assay was immunoSEQ multiplex PCR. V and J calls and clone size follow that table, whereas D and trimming were derived from the DNA. Here the sample spans roughly 400,000 clones, around 90% being singletons.

This sequence was found in a man aged 18 to 29 who had recovered from COVID-19. This chain links TRBV2 with TRBJ1-1; D ambiguous. Sequences were obtained from PBMCs or T cells enriched from blood (not recorded which). DNA of the CDR3: TGTGCCAGCAGCGGAGTCTTGAACACTGAAGCTTTCTTT. This codes for CASSGVLNTEAFF. Filled out from reference TRBV2 and TRBJ1-1, the complete variable domain reads EPEVTQTPSHQVTQMGQEVILRCVPISNHLYFYWYRQILGQKVEFLVSFYNNEISEKSEIFDDQFSVERPDGSNFTLKIRSTKLEDSAMYFCASSGVLNTEAFFGQGTRLTVV.